This TCR beta chain was retrieved from a study of PD-1 blockade in classical Hodgkin lymphoma (TCRdb year 2020). Some background on the complete study: Nivolumab dosing was 3 mg/kg intravenously every 2 weeks, continuing until either disease progression or unacceptable toxicity. A peripheral blood immune signature of response to PD-1 blockade in classical Hodgkin lymphoma was defined using TCR beta sequencing and CyTOF.

Between the V and J ends, shortened by 0 bases and 5 bases respectively, the junction contains 5 bases. In the germline V gene (reference sequence), CDR1 corresponds to LNHDA and CDR2 to SQIVND. There are 13 amino acids in the CDR3, from cysteine to phenylalanine inclusive. Only the CDR3 portion is preserved as DNA: 39 bases, with reading frame beginning at the first base. Study-wide findings and limitations: CD4+ but not CD8+ TCR diversity rose significantly by C4D1 (p=0.0027 vs p=0.16), most apparent in complete responders (p=0.02). The study was limited to a single clinical trial cohort, and causes of repertoire differences, possibly disease activity or prior therapy, remained undefined. Trial patients with a complete response had baseline diversity similar to that of newly diagnosed patients, while partial responders and progressors had significantly lower diversity. Patients starting nivolumab less than 1 year after ASCT had lower diversity and were excluded from later analyses to avoid confounding by immune reconstitution. Baseline TCR diversity was reported to be lower in newly diagnosed patients than in healthy donors, and even lower in relapsed/refractory patients.

Interpreted using the paper, the time point label stands for: cycle 2 day 1 (C2D1) of nivolumab. Every trial patient had relapsed after autologous stem cell transplantation, and cohorts A, B and C differed in prior brentuximab vedotin exposure. The trial cohort included 55 to 65 patients with relapsed/refractory classical Hodgkin lymphoma, and each patient had a best overall response of complete response, partial response or progressive disease. In the multi-cohort phase II CheckMate 205 trial, trial patients received single-agent nivolumab. An independent review committee assessed best overall response by applying the 2007 International Working Group response criteria. Trial PBMCs were collected just before the start of nivolumab (C1D1) and during therapy at cycle 2 day 1 and cycle 4 day 1. Peripheral blood was collected in 8 mL Vacutainer Cell Preparation Tubes, from which PBMCs were isolated by centrifugation and then cryopreserved.

This clone was observed once. Its antigen has not been determined. Base qualities are not at hand, and no much larger clone is one base apart. The Qiagen DNeasy kit was used to extract genomic DNA from unsorted PBMCs and from the negatively selected CD4+ and CD8+ fractions. TCR beta CDR3 regions were subjected to amplification by immunoSEQ multiplex PCR with primers that anneal to V and J segments. A synthetic immune receptor repertoire was used to minimize amplification bias, and any residual bias was removed computationally once sequencing was done. In the original analysis: Custom Python scripts were used to quantify repertoire diversity as the Shannon entropy index. Unsorted, CD4+ and CD8+ repertoires were examined separately, except in combined analyses, for which CD4+ and CD8+ sequences were merged in silico. Clonal expansion was defined as at least a 2-fold frequency increase after treatment relative to C1D1, with a pseudocount of 0.5 for undetected baseline clones. Clones with 0 or 1 copy at C1D1 were classified as singleton clones, and clones with 2 or more copies were classified as non-singleton clones. Clones expanded in unsorted samples were labelled as CD4+, CD8+ or unknown by matching protein sequences in sorted samples from the same patient. Wilcoxon tests on paired samples were used to test changes in diversity from C1D1 to C4D1. TCRdb limited this immuneACCESS table to in-frame rearrangements with V and J called. A share of clones is missing; checked studies link under half to unresolved V genes, and the rest is unexplained. V, J and clone size reflect that table, while D and trimming were determined from the DNA. Within this sample are tens of thousands of clones, with around 89% of them counted one time only. The top ten hold under 6.5% of the sample.

The chain couples TRBV19 to TRBJ1-5, with the D gene not confidently named. The sequence was obtained from a human donor with classical Hodgkin lymphoma. The sample was peripheral blood mononuclear cells (PBMCs), taken before the second cycle of nivolumab. The sequence in DNA is TGTGCCAGTAGTATAGACCCTTATCAGCCCCAGCATTTT. Its translation reads: CASSIDPYQPQHF.